The 31 T cell receptor beta chains below come from one sample, sequenced in a study of T cell responses to AZD1222 COVID-19 vaccine. Sequencing used immunoSEQ multiplex PCR; TCRdb keeps in-frame clones, though not all of them. Altogether about 86,000 clones are present, 88% being singletons, with the ten largest covering roughly 6%. The sequenced sample was peripheral blood, obtained on day 0 of AZD1222 vaccination. The receptor source for this set is an adult in good health.

The V gene is TRBV7-9, the J gene TRBJ1-1, with D unresolved. Trimming shortened V by 4 bases and J by 8 bases, and 11 bases separated the two germline ends. In germline, CDR1 is SEHNR, CDR2 FQNEAQ (reference sequence). The CDR3 extends over 12 amino acids. The CDR3 DNA is TGTGCCAGCAGCTCCCTCGGTCTGGAAGCTTTCTTT. Translated: CASSSLGLEAFF.

The CDR3 loop is CASSWTRSVPEAFF. The CDR3 coding sequence is TGTGCCAGCAGTTGGACAAGGTCGGTCCCTGAAGCTTTCTTT. The V call is TRBV6-2 or TRBV6-3, the J call TRBJ1-1; possible D gene TRBD1, 5 bases. This CDR3 has 14 amino acids. Germline CDR1 MNHEY, CDR2 SVGEGT. V lost 4 bases to trimming and J lost 6 bases, with 15 bases between them.

The table lists this clone with a few counts. This rearrangement joins TRBV5-1 to TRBJ1-2; TRBD1 is a possible D gene (6 bases). V was clipped by 3 bases and J by 2 bases, with 20 bases between them. The CDR3 contains 17 residues. Germline V gives CDR1 SGHRS, CDR2 YFSETQ. CDR3 sequence: CASSSGAGGQRNYGYTF. The CDR3 nucleotides are TGCGCCAGCAGCTCCGGGGCGGGCGGACAGAGGAACTATGGCTACACCTTC. The full variable domain, with the rest looked up from reference TRBV5-1 and TRBJ1-2, is KAGVTQTPRYLIKTRGQQVTLSCSPISGHRSVSWYQQTPGQGLQFLFEYFSETQRNKGNFPGRFSGRQFSNSRSEMNVSTLELGDSALYLCASSSGAGGQRNYGYTFGSGTRLTVV.

This chain links TRBV11-3 with TRBJ1-3, with a weak D call TRBD1 (6 bases). Trimming left V 4 bases short and J 2 bases short, with 18 bases between. Germline values: CDR1 SGHNT, CDR2 YENEEA. CDR3 length: 17 amino acids. The CDR3 loop reads CASSSSGPGDPGNTIYF. The CDR3 DNA sequence: TGTGCCAGCAGCTCGAGTGGGCCAGGGGACCCTGGAAACACCATATATTTT.

This rearrangement joins TRBV2 to TRBJ2-5; D uncertain. Trimming took off 8 bases at V and 4 bases at J, with 8 bases between the two ends. The germline V gene encodes CDR1 SNHLY and CDR2 FYNNEI. The CDR3 length is 11 residues. The CDR3 DNA reads as TGTGCCAGCGCAATTTTAGAGACCCAGTACTTC. Its translation: CASAILETQYF.

The chain links TRBV21-1 to TRBJ1-1; the table's D gene call, TRBD1, was not cross checked with the DNA. TRBV21-1 is listed as a pseudogene. The CDR3 loop spans 12 amino acids. CDR3 sequence reads: CASSSGRGQAFF. CDR3 DNA sequence: TGTGCCAGCAGCTCCGGAAGGGGGCAAGCTTTCTTT.

This rearrangement joins TRBV6-5 to TRBJ2-1; 7 bases align to TRBD1. Per the germline V gene, CDR1 is MNHEY and CDR2 is SVGAGI. The CDR3 is made up of 12 amino acids. The V gene end was trimmed by 5 bases and the J gene end by 10 bases; junction bases not matched to a gene: 5. DNA for the CDR3: TGTGCCAGCAGTAACAGGGGACGGGAGCAGTTCTTC. It encodes CASSNRGREQFF.

The chain recombines TRBV9 with TRBJ2-7; D may match TRBD1 or TRBD2 (5 bases each). Germline V lookup: CDR1 SGDLS, CDR2 YYNGEE. The CDR3 totals 14 residues. V shed 0 bases and J shed 2 bases, with 9 bases lying between them. The DNA for the CDR3 is TGTGCCAGCAGCGTAGCGGGGACCCCCTACGAGCAGTACTTC. It is translated as CASSVAGTPYEQYF.

The rearrangement uses TRBV5-6 and TRBJ1-3; no clear D. Germline V CDR1 and CDR2: SGHDT, YYEEEE. Trimming took 3 bases from V and 4 from J, leaving 8 bases between them. This CDR3 region has 13 residues. In nucleotides, the CDR3 is TGTGCCAGCAGCTATGGACGAGGAAACACCATATATTTT. This sequence encodes CASSYGRGNTIYF.

The chain carries TRBV27 and TRBJ2-3; perhaps TRBD1 as D (5 bases). V lost 3 bases and J 1 base, leaving 11 bases between the germline ends. This CDR3 spans 15 amino acids. Germline-derived CDR1 and CDR2 are MNHEY and SMNVEV (reference sequence). The CDR3 loop is CASSFRTLGTDTQYF. In DNA form, the CDR3 reads TGTGCCAGCAGTTTCCGGACACTGGGCACAGATACGCAGTATTTT.

The chain employs TRBV2 and TRBJ2-5, with D unresolved. V dropped 1 base and J dropped 13 bases, with 13 bases sitting between them. From germline, CDR1 is SNHLY and CDR2 FYNNEI. This CDR3 is built from 12 residues. The CDR3 DNA reads TGTGCCAGCAGTGAAGTGGGCCTACCACGGTACTTC. It yields the protein CASSEVGLPRYF.

This clone occurred a few times. V usage is TRBV5-1 and J usage is TRBJ2-7; 8 bases map to TRBD2. The V and J ends lost 0 bases and 3 bases, in that order; junction bases with no gene match: 5. Germline V gene data show CDR1 as SGHRS and CDR2 as YFSETQ. The CDR3 contains 15 residues. CDR3 loop: CASSLGLASRYEQYF. Written as DNA, the CDR3 is TGCGCCAGCAGCTTGGGACTAGCGTCGCGCTACGAGCAGTACTTC. Complete variable domain (other parts from reference TRBV5-1 and TRBJ2-7): KAGVTQTPRYLIKTRGQQVTLSCSPISGHRSVSWYQQTPGQGLQFLFEYFSETQRNKGNFPGRFSGRQFSNSRSEMNVSTLELGDSALYLCASSLGLASRYEQYFGPGTRLTVT.

This chain uses TRBV5-1 with TRBJ1-4; the D is unclear. CDR1 is SGHRS, CDR2 YFSETQ, per germline. V was clipped by 0 bases and J by 3 bases, with 12 bases between them. The CDR3 extends over 16 amino acids. This CDR3 reads CASSLVVGLANEKLFF. The DNA of the CDR3 is TGCGCCAGCAGCTTGGTAGTCGGGTTGGCTAATGAAAAACTGTTTTTT.

This clone was picked up one time. The chain uses TRBV30 and TRBJ1-1; no clear D. This CDR3 is built from 12 residues. Germline V gene lookup returns CDR1 GTSNPN and CDR2 SVGIG (reference sequence). With 2 bases removed from V and 4 bases from J, the gap between germline ends came to 8 bases. CDR3 sequence (DNA): TGTGCCTGGAGTTTAAGCGGCACTGAAGCTTTCTTT. Protein product: CAWSLSGTEAFF.

This clone showed up just once. CDR3 in amino acids: CASSSLRGQGSGYTF. In DNA, the CDR3 is TGTGCCAGCAGCTCGCTCCGAGGACAGGGTTCTGGCTACACCTTC. This sequence joins TRBV5-8 and TRBJ1-2; 8 bases are shared with TRBD1. Trimming removed 3 bases from V and 7 bases from J; junction bases left unmatched: 11. CDR1 and CDR2 (germline): SGHTS, YDEGEE. CDR3 length: 15 residues.

The chain couples TRBV20-1 to TRBJ1-1, with 11 nucleotides matching TRBD1. Germline V gene lookup returns CDR1 DFQATT and CDR2 SNEGSKA (reference sequence). The CDR3 is made up of 16 amino acids. V was clipped by 3 bases and J by 5 bases; unmatched bases: 11. CDR3 protein: CSASPSAGTGGTEAFF. In nucleotides, the CDR3 is TGCAGTGCTAGTCCGAGTGCCGGGACAGGGGGGACTGAAGCTTTCTTT.

This rearrangement joins TRBV5-1 to TRBJ2-4; no clear D gene. Trimming removed 3 bases from V and 0 bases from J, with 13 bases in between. This CDR3 has 16 residues. CDR1 SGHRS and CDR2 YFSETQ come from the germline V gene. The CDR3 bases are TGCGCCAGCAGCTCCAACACGGACCTAGCCAAAAACATTCAGTACTTC. Translation: CASSSNTDLAKNIQYF. The full variable domain, completed using reference TRBV5-1 and TRBJ2-4, is KAGVTQTPRYLIKTRGQQVTLSCSPISGHRSVSWYQQTPGQGLQFLFEYFSETQRNKGNFPGRFSGRQFSNSRSEMNVSTLELGDSALYLCASSSNTDLAKNIQYFGAGTRLSVL.

This chain links TRBV28 with TRBJ2-7; the D gene is possibly TRBD1 (5 bases). The CDR3 spans 15 residues. From germline, CDR1 is MDHEN and CDR2 SYDVKM. V lost 7 bases to trimming and J lost 2 bases, with 18 bases between them. The DNA of the CDR3 is TGTGCCAGCAATCGAGGTGGGGCAGGGACCTACGAGCAGTACTTC. Its translation: CASNRGGAGTYEQYF.

In its sample, this clone was seen once. The chain has TRBV11-2 and TRBJ2-5; D gene ambiguous. Trimming cost V 1 base and J 5 bases, with 17 bases left between them. The CDR3 is 16 residues long. Germline V gives CDR1 SGHAT, CDR2 FQNNGV. CDR3: CASSLGWRLEGETQYF. The CDR3 DNA reads as TGTGCCAGCAGCTTAGGCTGGCGGCTAGAAGGCGAGACCCAGTACTTC.

The chain joins TRBV5-1 to TRBJ2-1, with D hard to call. The V gene lost 0 bases and the J gene lost 5 bases, with 6 bases spanning the gap. Germline V gives CDR1 SGHRS, CDR2 YFSETQ. The CDR3 consists of 13 residues. CDR3 protein: CASSLGHDNEQFF. The CDR3 DNA is TGCGCCAGCAGCTTGGGTCACGACAATGAGCAGTTCTTC.

The chain has TRBV30 and TRBJ1-1; D possibly corresponds to TRBD1 (5 bases). Trimming removed 7 bases from V and 4 bases from J, with 10 bases in between. The CDR3 spans 11 residues. The germline V gene encodes CDR1 GTSNPN and CDR2 SVGIG (reference sequence). The CDR3 DNA is TGTGCCTTCAGGGTTGCCACTGAAGCTTTCTTT. Translated: CAFRVATEAFF.

On this clone itself: This specimen includes other DNA sequences encoding the same CDR3. V gene TRBV11-2 combines with J gene TRBJ1-2; D remains ambiguous. CDR1 and CDR2 (germline): SGHAT, FQNNGV. Between the trimmed V and J ends, which lost 1 base and 5 bases, there was a span of 5 bases. The CDR3 runs 12 residues. CDR3 in amino acids: CASSLGEYGYTF. CDR3 bases: TGTGCCAGCAGCTTAGGGGAGTATGGCTACACCTTC.

The rearrangement joins TRBV4-1 to TRBJ2-3, with 8 bases matching TRBD2. CDR1 is MGHRA, CDR2 YSYEKL, per germline. V shed 1 base and J 5 bases; nucleotides not matched to a gene: 2. The CDR3 spans 14 residues. CDR3 bases: TGCGCCAGCAGCCAAGCGCTAGCGGGAGATACGCAGTATTTT. Protein product: CASSQALAGDTQYF.

This chain uses TRBV5-1 with TRBJ2-7; 7 nucleotides line up with TRBD2. The V gene end was trimmed by 3 bases and the J gene end by 2 bases; junction bases not matched to a gene: 20. The CDR3 extends over 19 amino acids. Germline values: CDR1 SGHRS, CDR2 YFSETQ. The CDR3 DNA follows: TGCGCCAGCAGCTCATGGGGGGGACCTTCAAATGGGGACCCCTACGAGCAGTACTTC. Translated, it gives CASSSWGGPSNGDPYEQYF.

This rearrangement joins TRBV10-1 to TRBJ2-2; D remains unclear. The germline V gene has CDR1 WNHNN and CDR2 SYGVQD (reference sequence). Trimming stripped 6 bases from V and 11 bases from J, with 7 bases between. The CDR3 sequence is 10 residues long. The CDR3 DNA is TGCGCCAGCAGCCCGACAGAGCTGTTTTTT. Its protein is CASSPTELFF.

The chain links TRBV28 to TRBJ2-7; 8 nucleotides align to TRBD2. After removal of 5 bases from V and 4 bases from J, the junction contained 10 bases not matched to a gene. Germline V CDR1 and CDR2: MDHEN, SYDVKM. The CDR3 is 15 residues long. DNA for the CDR3: TGTGCCAGCAGTACCCCCGGGACTAGGGTTTACGAGCAGTACTTC. It specifies CASSTPGTRVYEQYF.

The chain employs TRBV7-9 and TRBJ1-2; D gene unclear. Trimming removed 2 bases at V and 7 bases at J, with 8 bases between. This CDR3 contains 12 residues. The germline V gene has CDR1 SEHNR and CDR2 FQNEAQ (reference sequence). The CDR3 DNA reads as TGTGCCAGCAGCTTACTGGGCTTTGGCTACACCTTC. Protein product: CASSLLGFGYTF.

Worth noting for this clone: The sample has other DNA sequences that encode this CDR3 too. V gene TRBV7-6 combines with J gene TRBJ2-3, with 7 bases lining up with TRBD2. The CDR3 sequence is 15 residues long. Germline V gene data show CDR1 as SGHVS and CDR2 as FNYEAQ. Trimming took 1 base from V and 0 from J; bases not matched to a gene: 1. In nucleotides, the CDR3 is TGTGCCAGCAGCTTAGTTAGCGGGAGCACAGATACGCAGTATTTT. Amino acid sequence: CASSLVSGSTDTQYF.

The rearrangement links TRBV6-2 or TRBV6-3 to TRBJ2-1, with 16 bases matching TRBD2. Trimming at V came to 0 bases and at J to 2 bases, leaving 1 base not matched to a gene. Germline lookup yields CDR1 MNHEY and CDR2 SVGEGT. The CDR3 spans 18 residues. The CDR3 loop is CASSYSGTSGRAYNEQFF. CDR3 DNA sequence: TGTGCCAGCAGTTACTCAGGGACTAGCGGGAGGGCCTACAATGAGCAGTTCTTC.

This clone was observed a single time. The rearrangement joins TRBV6-2 or TRBV6-3 to TRBJ2-1, with 14 nucleotides matching TRBD2. From germline, CDR1 is MNHEY and CDR2 SVGEGT. After removal of 2 bases from V and 9 bases from J, the junction contained 3 bases not matched to a gene. This CDR3 is built from 15 residues. CDR3 residues: CASSYGTSGSGEQFF. The CDR3 region has the DNA TGTGCCAGCAGTTACGGGACTAGCGGGAGCGGTGAGCAGTTCTTC.

The V gene is TRBV2, the J gene TRBJ2-7; possibly TRBD1 or TRBD2 for D (6 bases each). The V and J ends lost 4 bases and 0 bases respectively, with 13 bases between them. This CDR3 is built from 15 residues. CDR1 is SNHLY, CDR2 FYNNEI, per germline. DNA for the CDR3: TGTGCCAGCAGTGCGGGGGCAGCCCTCTCCTACGAGCAGTACTTC. As protein: CASSAGAALSYEQYF.